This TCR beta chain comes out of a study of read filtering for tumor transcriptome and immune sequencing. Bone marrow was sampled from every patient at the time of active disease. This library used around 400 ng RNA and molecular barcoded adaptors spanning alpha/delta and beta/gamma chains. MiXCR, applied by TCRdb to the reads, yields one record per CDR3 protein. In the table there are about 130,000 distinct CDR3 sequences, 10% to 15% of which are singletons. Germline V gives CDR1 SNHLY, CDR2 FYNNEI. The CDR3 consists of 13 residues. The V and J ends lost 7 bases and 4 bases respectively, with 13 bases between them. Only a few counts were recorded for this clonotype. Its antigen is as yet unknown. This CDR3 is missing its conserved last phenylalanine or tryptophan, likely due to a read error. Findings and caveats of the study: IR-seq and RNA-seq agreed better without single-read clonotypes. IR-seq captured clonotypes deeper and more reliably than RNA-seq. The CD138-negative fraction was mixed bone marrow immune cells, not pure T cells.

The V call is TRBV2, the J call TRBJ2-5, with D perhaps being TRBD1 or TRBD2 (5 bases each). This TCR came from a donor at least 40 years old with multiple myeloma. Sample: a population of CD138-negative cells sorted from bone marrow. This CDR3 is CASNRGRGETQYL. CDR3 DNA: TGTGCCAGCAATAGGGGACGGGGAGAGACCCAGTACCTC.